This T cell receptor beta chain is from a study of T-cell memory formation after mild COVID-19. Study outcomes and limitations: Clones that contracted from day 15 to 85 had balanced CD4/CD8; later expanders were CD4+ biased. CD4+ contracting clones lay mainly in CM and EM, CD8+ ones in EMRA. Researchers found some responding clones in pre-infection memory, a sign that cross-reactive memory joined.

This CDR3 region has 12 residues. The germline V and J ends were trimmed by 4 bases and 5 bases, with 8 bases remaining between them. For this clonotype: The antigen is unknown.

MiXCR, applied by TCRdb to the 5' RACE reads, yields one record per CDR3 protein. Among roughly 300,000 distinct CDR3 sequences listed, under 8.5% were seen once. The sequence was obtained from a man between 18 and 29 years old who had mild COVID-19 (a few samples of this study predate the infection). Cell type and time point are not known. The chain employs TRBV12-3 or TRBV12-4 and TRBJ1-1, with D hard to call. Sequenced sample: PBMCs or a T cell subset sorted from them (not recorded which). The CDR3 DNA sequence: TGTGCCAGCAGTTCCATGGTTACTGAAGCTTTCTTT. Its translation: CASSSMVTEAFF.